This TCR beta chain was sequenced during a study of T cell changes during pregnancy in multiple sclerosis. Germline CDR1 and CDR2: SQVTM and ANQGSEA. The V gene lost 4 bases and the J gene lost 1 base, with 7 bases spanning the gap. The CDR3 is 13 residues long. The assay was immunoSEQ multiplex PCR, and TCRdb's table has in-frame clones only and misses some. The sample carries more than 30,000 clones, about 88% recorded once. Here the sequenced sample was CD8+ T cells from peripheral blood mononuclear cells, taken in the second trimester of pregnancy. This sequence joins TRBV29-1 and TRBJ2-2; no clear D gene. This TCR derives from a female donor with multiple sclerosis, enrolled in a pregnancy study. This CDR3 reads CSVVGQNTGELFF. The CDR3 DNA is TGCAGCGTTGTTGGCCAGAACACCGGGGAGCTGTTTTTT.